This T cell receptor (beta chain) came from a study of identical twins. From germline, CDR1 is SGHNT and CDR2 YYREEE (reference sequence). Unmatched junction bases numbered 10, after V lost 4 bases and J lost 6 bases. This CDR3 has 15 residues. A universal primer site was incorporated via template switching, and the cDNA contained unique molecular identifiers. In TCRdb, the 5' RACE reads were re-called with MiXCR into one record per CDR3 protein. The sample lists a few hundred thousand distinct CDR3 sequences, over 12% occurring once. The same sample was also used in a study of yellow fever vaccine responses in identical twins. That investigation notes: Twins reportedly had a vaccine T cell response that seemed partly convergent, partly personalized.

Input material: CD4+ T cells sorted from blood. The chain is built from TRBV5-4 and TRBJ2-1, with 7 bases aligning to TRBD2. This sequence originates from a young woman in good health. The CDR3 protein is CASSRQAGSLNEQFF. The CDR3 DNA sequence: TGTGCCAGCAGCCGTCAAGCGGGGTCCCTCAATGAGCAGTTCTTC.